This T cell receptor beta chain was found in a study of patients and donors after allogeneic stem cell transplantation. The germline gives CDR1 SGHKS, CDR2 YYEKEE (reference sequence). The CDR3 loop spans 17 amino acids. V lost 0 bases and J 5 bases, leaving 19 bases between the germline ends. This clonotype was counted between two and nine times. From the RT-PCR reads, TCRdb called clonotypes with MiXCR, one entry per CDR3 protein. Of about a million distinct CDR3 sequences listed, 15% to 20% are singletons. The chain joins TRBV5-5 to TRBJ2-3; D gene ambiguous. The sequence derives from a human donor who was either an allogeneic HSCT recipient or a stem cell or donor lymphocyte infusion donor (not recorded which). It is not recorded whose cells these are; they may come from a transplant donor. The sequenced material came from blood, either unsorted or a sorted T cell fraction (not recorded which). As DNA, the CDR3 is TGTGCCAGCAGCTTGGCCCAATTATGGCAGGTCATAGATACGCAGTATTTT. The encoded protein is CASSLAQLWQVIDTQYF.